The 23 T cell receptor beta chains reported below all come from one sample, sequenced in a study of blood T cells in healthy people across ages. A J-beta primer mix and a sample-barcoded 5' primer were used in a second PCR of about 7 to 12 cycles. Each CDR3 protein gets one entry after TCRdb re-called the 5' RACE reads with MiXCR. This table has some 370,000 distinct CDR3 sequences, over 45% appearing once. Material: blood. All receptors derive from a man aged 55 to 70 in good health.

The chain has TRBV7-9 and TRBJ1-2, with TRBD1 as a possible D gene (5 bases). Germline CDR1 reads SEHNR; CDR2 reads FQNEAQ (reference sequence). V shed 5 bases and J shed 7 bases, with 14 bases lying between them. This CDR3 is 13 amino acids long. CDR3 bases: TGTGCCAGCAGCCCTCGAAGGGGATCTGGCTACACCTTC. This codes for CASSPRRGSGYTF.

V and J are TRBV29-1 and TRBJ1-5; D is unclear. Trimming removed 4 bases at V and 0 bases at J, with 4 bases between. The CDR3 is 12 residues long. Germline V gene data show CDR1 as SQVTM and CDR2 as ANQGSEA. CDR3 coding DNA: TGCAGCGTTGCCAATAGCAATCAGCCCCAGCATTTT. This codes for CSVANSNQPQHF. Full variable domain (remainder filled in from reference TRBV29-1 and TRBJ1-5): SAVISQKPSRDICQRGTSLTIQCQVDSQVTMMFWYRQQPGQSLTLIATANQGSEATYESGFVIDKFPISRPNLTFSTLTVSNMSPEDSSIYLCSVANSNQPQHFGDGTRLSIL.

The V call is TRBV7-9, the J call TRBJ2-3; possibly TRBD2 for D (5 bases). Germline CDR1 is SEHNR and CDR2 is FQNEAQ (reference sequence). CDR3 length equals 15 residues. The V and J ends lost 6 bases and 2 bases respectively, with 15 bases between them. The CDR3 sequence: CASSAATGYTDTQYF. The CDR3 coding sequence is TGTGCCAGCAGTGCAGCGACGGGGTACACAGATACGCAGTATTTT. The variable domain in full, completed from reference TRBV7-9 and TRBJ2-3, reads DTGVSQNPRHKITKRGQNVTFRCDPISEHNRLYWYRQTLGQGPEFLTYFQNEAQLEKSRLLSDRFSAERPKGSFSTLEIQRTEQGDSAMYLCASSAATGYTDTQYFGPGTRLTVL.

This clonotype occurred a few times. This chain links TRBV6-1 with TRBJ2-1; 11 nucleotides match TRBD2. This CDR3 contains 15 residues. Trimming at V came to 10 bases and at J to 9 bases, leaving 14 bases not matched to a gene. Germline CDR1 reads MNHNS; CDR2 reads SASEGT. The CDR3 nucleotides read TGTGCCACCGAGGGAGGGACTAGCGGCAATAGTGAGCAGTTCTTC. Translation: CATEGGTSGNSEQFF.

The gene calls are TRBV5-1 and TRBJ2-1; tentative D call: TRBD1 (7 bases). Germline loops: CDR1 SGHRS, CDR2 YFSETQ. V was trimmed by 2 bases and J by 0 bases, leaving 18 bases between them. The CDR3 consists of 18 residues. Here the CDR3 reads CASSFGQGGASSYNEQFF. Here the CDR3 DNA reads TGCGCCAGCAGCTTCGGGCAGGGGGGAGCCAGCTCCTACAATGAGCAGTTCTTC. Drawing the rest from reference TRBV5-1 and TRBJ2-1, the complete variable domain is KAGVTQTPRYLIKTRGQQVTLSCSPISGHRSVSWYQQTPGQGLQFLFEYFSETQRNKGNFPGRFSGRQFSNSRSEMNVSTLELGDSALYLCASSFGQGGASSYNEQFFGPGTRLTVL.

This clonotype was seen more than once but under ten times. The chain is built from TRBV7-2 and TRBJ2-5; 11 bases align to TRBD1. The junction had 7 bases not matched to a gene; V was cut back by 5 bases and J by 5 bases. The CDR3 runs to 15 residues. Germline assignment: CDR1 SGHTA and CDR2 FQGNSA. The CDR3 DNA is TGTGCCAGCAGCATGGGACAGGGGGGTCGCGAGACCCAGTACTTC. Amino acid sequence: CASSMGQGGRETQYF.

The chain carries TRBV5-1 and TRBJ2-3; 8 nucleotides align to TRBD2. Germline lookup yields CDR1 SGHRS and CDR2 YFSETQ. The CDR3 sequence is 15 residues long. J lost 6 bases, V lost 3 bases, and 9 bases had no gene match. The DNA for the CDR3 is TGCGCCAGCAGCTCGTACAGCGGGAGTCTTGATACGCAGTATTTT. This sequence encodes CASSSYSGSLDTQYF.

The CDR3 DNA sequence: TGCGCCAGCAGCTCACCAGGGTACGATACGCAGTATTTT. Its translation is CASSSPGYDTQYF. The chain employs TRBV5-1 and TRBJ2-3; a weak D match, TRBD1 (5 bases). The V end was cut by 3 bases, the J end by 6 bases, with 11 bases between. The CDR3 is 13 residues long. In germline, CDR1 is SGHRS, CDR2 YFSETQ.

The rearrangement joins TRBV24-1 to TRBJ2-1, with 10 bases matching TRBD2. Germline V gives CDR1 KGHDR, CDR2 SFDVKD. This CDR3 has 21 amino acids. V shed 5 bases and J 1 base; nucleotides not matched to a gene: 19. The chain's CDR3 is CATSGPMASGRRMGSYNEQFF. As DNA, the CDR3 is TGTGCCACCAGTGGCCCAATGGCTAGCGGGAGAAGAATGGGATCCTACAATGAGCAGTTCTTC.

This clonotype was detected a few times. The genes are TRBV12-3 or TRBV12-4 and TRBJ1-2; 10 bases agree with TRBD1. The CDR3 length is 17 residues. The junction had 11 bases not matched to a gene; V was cut back by 4 bases and J by 3 bases. CDR3 amino acids: CASSSAQFGTGDYGYTF. For the CDR3, the DNA is TGTGCCAGCAGTTCCGCCCAATTTGGGACAGGGGACTATGGCTACACCTTC.

This chain links TRBV9 with TRBJ2-3; D gene uncertain. The CDR3 is 12 amino acids. V lost 3 bases and J 6 bases, leaving 8 bases between the germline ends. CDR1 is SGDLS and CDR2 is YYNGEE in the germline V gene. CDR3 residues: CASSETLDTQYF. DNA for the CDR3: TGTGCCAGCAGCGAGACTCTTGATACGCAGTATTTT. The complete variable domain, with remaining parts taken from reference TRBV9 and TRBJ2-3, reads DSGVTQTPKHLITATGQRVTLRCSPRSGDLSVYWYQQSLDQGLQFLIQYYNGEERAKGNILERFSAQQFPDLHSELNLSSLELGDSALYFCASSETLDTQYFGPGTRLTVL.

In the case of this clonotype: A read error is possible here, since a much larger clone lies one base away. V and J are TRBV29-1 and TRBJ2-1; D gene ambiguous. The J call may be mistaken, given a closer DNA end match to TRBJ2-7. The CDR3 extends over 10 amino acids. Germline lookup yields CDR1 SQVTM and CDR2 ANQGSEA. CDR3 nucleotide sequence: TGCAGCGTCGCCTACAATGAGCAGTACTTC. Residues: CSVAYNEQYF.

The rearrangement joins TRBV7-9 to TRBJ1-4, with 7 positions matching TRBD1. V was clipped by 10 bases and J by 8 bases; unmatched bases: 1. Germline V lookup: CDR1 SEHNR, CDR2 FQNEAQ (reference sequence). The CDR3 totals 10 residues. CDR3 residues: CATRGEKLFF. CDR3 nucleotides: TGTGCCACCAGGGGGGAAAAACTGTTTTTT. The entire variable domain, with the rest obtained from reference TRBV7-9 and TRBJ1-4, is as follows: DTGVSQNPRHKITKRGQNVTFRCDPISEHNRLYWYRQTLGQGPEFLTYFQNEAQLEKSRLLSDRFSAERPKGSFSTLEIQRTEQGDSAMYLCATRGEKLFFGSGTQLSVL.

This chain uses TRBV20-1 with TRBJ2-4, with 13 bases lining up with TRBD2. Germline CDR1 is DFQATT and CDR2 is SNEGSKA (reference sequence). CDR3 length equals 15 residues. Trimming at V came to 3 bases and at J to 9 bases, leaving 8 bases not matched to a gene. This chain's CDR3 is CSARPGLAGVGIQYF. CDR3 coding DNA: TGCAGTGCTAGGCCCGGACTAGCGGGAGTGGGCATTCAGTACTTC.

The CDR3 here is CASRGLAGEAGANVLTF. In DNA, the CDR3 is TGTGCCAGCAGGGGTCTCGCAGGGGAAGCTGGGGCCAACGTCCTGACTTTC. The chain uses TRBV7-3 and TRBJ2-6, with D maybe TRBD1 (6 bases). V gave up 6 bases and J gave up 2 bases, with 17 bases separating them. Germline V gives CDR1 SGHTA, CDR2 FQGTGA. The CDR3 runs to 17 residues. Combining the CDR3 with reference TRBV7-3 and TRBJ2-6 gives the whole variable domain GAGVSQTPSNKVTEKGKYVELRCDPISGHTALYWYRQSLGQGPEFLIYFQGTGAADDSGLPNDRFFAVRPEGSVSTLKIQRTERGDSAVYLCASRGLAGEAGANVLTFGAGSRLTVL.

For the CDR3, the DNA is TGTGCCAGCAGTTCGTCCAGGAGGGGACAAAACATTCAGTACTTC. It is translated as CASSSSRRGQNIQYF. The chain joins TRBV12-3 or TRBV12-4 to TRBJ2-4; the D gene is possibly TRBD2 (6 bases). This CDR3 contains 15 residues. V was pared by 4 bases and J by 5 bases, with 15 bases between.

V gene TRBV18 combines with J gene TRBJ1-1; 11 bases match TRBD1. With 2 bases clipped from V and 3 bases from J, the junction kept 8 bases outside the gene matches. The CDR3 extends over 17 amino acids. CDR1 KGHSH and CDR2 LQKENI come from the germline V gene. The DNA for the CDR3 is TGTGCCAGCTCACCAAGGCAGGACAGGGGGCTGTACACTGAAGCTTTCTTT. It is translated as CASSPRQDRGLYTEAFF.

The gene calls are TRBV7-2 and TRBJ2-1; TRBD2 matches 10 bases. Germline lookup yields CDR1 SGHTA and CDR2 FQGNSA. This CDR3 is 17 amino acids long. J was trimmed by 9 bases and V by 4 bases; bases with no gene match: 15. The CDR3 sequence is CASSSGPSGRQVGEQFF. CDR3 coding DNA: TGTGCCAGCAGCTCTGGCCCTAGCGGGAGACAAGTGGGTGAGCAGTTCTTC.

This clonotype was seen many times. The chain has TRBV29-1 and TRBJ2-5; 9 bases map to TRBD2. Trimming took 0 bases from V and 4 from J; bases not matched to a gene: 9. The germline CDR1 and CDR2 sequences are SQVTM and ANQGSEA. This CDR3 has 16 amino acids. CDR3 DNA sequence: TGCAGCGTTGAAGATCTAGGCGGGGGGGGAACAGAGACCCAGTACTTC. Amino acid sequence: CSVEDLGGGGTETQYF.

V usage is TRBV4-1 and J usage is TRBJ2-3; TRBD2 matches 8 bases. V gave up 3 bases and J gave up 3 bases; unmatched junction bases: 8. Germline CDR1 reads MGHRA; CDR2 reads YSYEKL. The CDR3 is 16 residues long. CDR3: CASSHLGLASTDTQYF. In DNA form, the CDR3 reads TGCGCCAGCAGCCACCTAGGACTAGCTTCGACAGATACGCAGTATTTT.

The V call is TRBV24-1, the J call TRBJ2-7, with D uncertain. V dropped 2 bases and J dropped 5 bases, with 0 bases sitting between them. CDR3 length: 10 amino acids. The germline V gene has CDR1 KGHDR and CDR2 SFDVKD. The CDR3 DNA reads TGTGCCACCAGTGATTACGAGCAGTACTTC. The encoded protein is CATSDYEQYF.

The chain recombines TRBV20-1 with TRBJ2-1; 8 bases align to TRBD1. Germline values: CDR1 DFQATT, CDR2 SNEGSKA (reference sequence). CDR3 length: 16 amino acids. After removal of 1 base from V and 5 bases from J, the junction contained 10 bases not matched to a gene. The CDR3: CSARGQGALSNNEQFF. DNA of the CDR3: TGCAGTGCTAGAGGCCAGGGGGCGCTTTCGAACAATGAGCAGTTCTTC.

The count of this clonotype is one. A read error may produce the germline difference seen at one junction end. The chain recombines TRBV3-1 with TRBJ2-4; the D gene is possibly TRBD2 (6 bases). The CDR3 extends over 16 amino acids. Germline V gene lookup returns CDR1 LGHDT and CDR2 YNNKEL (reference sequence). The CDR3 here is CASSQDNTLAKDIQYF. CDR3 coding DNA: TGTGCCAGCAGCCAAGATAATACACTAGCCAAAGACATTCAGTACTTC.